This TCR beta chain was recovered during a study of Tregs in tolerant kidney transplant recipients. Study-level findings and limits: The small number of patients limits these findings pending further validation.

Note on this clone: The antigen is unknown.

The V gene end was trimmed by 11 bases and the J gene end by 3 bases; junction bases not matched to a gene: 7. CDR1 is SSHAT, CDR2 FNYEAQ, per germline (reference sequence). This CDR3 spans 13 amino acids. Mixed chimerism was transient after nonmyeloablative marrow transplants from related graft donors. Thawed PBMCs were FACS-sorted into unstimulated CD4+CD25+CD127- regulatory T cells, CD4+CD25- non-regulatory cells, CD4 and CD8 cells. Profiled with immunoSEQ multiplex PCR; TCRdb holds only in-frame clones, not every one. The sample shows 55,000 to 75,000 clones, around 87% of them seen only once. The gene calls are TRBV7-7 and TRBJ2-1, with 7 bases identical to TRBD1. Sequences were derived from CD4+ T cells from blood (PBMCs), sampled 6 months after the transplant. The receptor was isolated from a human patient who received a combined kidney and bone marrow transplant. The graft donor may account for some of the T cells. CDR3 region: CASSPGGYNEQFF. CDR3 sequence (DNA): TGTGCCTCCAGCCCAGGGGGCTACAATGAGCAGTTCTTC.